This T cell receptor beta chain was identified during a study of cytomegalovirus exposure and HLA in healthy donors. Regarding the study as a whole: Productive rates of about 90% or about 30% were seen for most TCR beta V segments in an earlier analysis.

The study ran its PCR with 60 Vbeta and 13 Jbeta primers. Method: immunoSEQ multiplex PCR; TCRdb's copy keeps in-frame clones and lacks some. The sample shows 110,000 or so clones, 60% to 80% of them seen only once. In regard to this clone: Its antigen is not known.

V was clipped by 7 bases and J by 1 base; unmatched bases: 6. The length of the CDR3 is 15 residues. Germline-derived CDR1 and CDR2 are MNHNS and SASEGT. The source is a woman between 25 and 40 years old in good health and CMV-seropositive. The specimen sequenced was PBMCs. This chain uses TRBV6-1 with TRBJ2-2; 7 bases are a match to TRBD1. The CDR3 sequence: CASTLTGENTGELFF. CDR3 DNA sequence: TGTGCCAGCACCCTCACAGGGGAGAACACCGGGGAGCTGTTTTTT.